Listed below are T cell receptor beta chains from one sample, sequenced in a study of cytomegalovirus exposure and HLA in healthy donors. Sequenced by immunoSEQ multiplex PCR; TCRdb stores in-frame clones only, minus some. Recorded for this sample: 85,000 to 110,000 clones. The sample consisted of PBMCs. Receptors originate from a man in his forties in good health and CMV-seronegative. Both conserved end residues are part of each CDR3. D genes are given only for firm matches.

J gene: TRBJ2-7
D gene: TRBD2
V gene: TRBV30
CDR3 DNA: TGTGCCTGGGGACTAGCGGCCTACGAGCAGTACTTC
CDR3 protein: CAWGLAAYEQYF

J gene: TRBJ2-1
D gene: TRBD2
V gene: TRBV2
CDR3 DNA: TGTGCCAGCAGGTGGGGGAGCGGGGACAATGAGCAGTTCTTC
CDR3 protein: CASRWGSGDNEQFF

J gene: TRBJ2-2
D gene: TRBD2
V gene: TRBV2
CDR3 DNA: TGTGCCAGCAGACCGGGACTAACGAACACCGGGGAGCTGTTTTTT
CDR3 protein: CASRPGLTNTGELFF

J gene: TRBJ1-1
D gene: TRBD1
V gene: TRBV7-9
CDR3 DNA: TGTGCCAGCAGTGAAGCAGGGGGAGGTACGTGGGCTTTCTTT
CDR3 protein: CASSEAGGGTWAFF

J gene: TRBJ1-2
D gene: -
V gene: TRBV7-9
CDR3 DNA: TGTGCCAGCAGCCTTGGGGCAGGGTCATATGGCTACACCTTC
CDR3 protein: CASSLGAGSYGYTF

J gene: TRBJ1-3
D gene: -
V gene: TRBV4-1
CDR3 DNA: TGCGCCAGCAGCCAAGACAGGCACAACACCATATATTTT
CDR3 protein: CASSQDRHNTIYF

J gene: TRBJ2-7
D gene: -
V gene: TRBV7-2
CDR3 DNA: TGTGCCAGCAGCCCACAGCCCTACGAGCAGTACTTC
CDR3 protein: CASSPQPYEQYF

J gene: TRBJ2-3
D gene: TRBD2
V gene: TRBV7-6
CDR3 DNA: TGTGCCAGCAGCTTAGAAGCTAGCGGGGTCGGGGATACGCAGTATTTT
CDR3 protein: CASSLEASGVGDTQYF

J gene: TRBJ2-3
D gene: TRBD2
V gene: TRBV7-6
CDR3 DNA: TGTGCCAGCAGCCCCTCACTAGCGGGGGGAGATACGCAGTATTTT
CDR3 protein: CASSPSLAGGDTQYF

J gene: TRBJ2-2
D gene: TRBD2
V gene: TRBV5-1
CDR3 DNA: TGCGCCAGCAGCTACAACCCGGGAGGTAATACCGGGGAGCTGTTTTTT
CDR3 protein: CASSYNPGGNTGELFF

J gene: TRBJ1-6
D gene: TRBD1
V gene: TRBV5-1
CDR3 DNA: TGCGCCAGCAGCTTTGGGACAGGGGGTGACAATTCACCCCTCCACTTT
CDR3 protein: CASSFGTGGDNSPLHF

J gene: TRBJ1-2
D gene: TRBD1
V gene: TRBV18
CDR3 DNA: TGTGCCAGCTCAGAGACGACAGGGGACTATGGCTACACCTTC
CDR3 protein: CASSETTGDYGYTF

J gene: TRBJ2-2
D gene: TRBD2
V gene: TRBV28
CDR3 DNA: TGTGCCAGCAGTTCCCCGCACGGACTAGGAAGGGCCGGGGAGCTGTTTTTT
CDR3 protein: CASSSPHGLGRAGELFF

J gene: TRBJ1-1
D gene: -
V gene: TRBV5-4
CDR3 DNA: TGTGCCAGCAGCTTGGACCCCGGAGGGTTGGACACTGAAGCTTTCTTT
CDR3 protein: CASSLDPGGLDTEAFF

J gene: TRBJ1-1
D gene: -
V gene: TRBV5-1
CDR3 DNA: TGCGCCAGCAGCCCGGGACTTTTGAACACTGAAGCTTTCTTT
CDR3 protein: CASSPGLLNTEAFF

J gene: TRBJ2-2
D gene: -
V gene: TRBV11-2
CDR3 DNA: TGTGCCAGCAGCTTCGTAACGCTATCCACCGGGGAGCTGTTTTTT
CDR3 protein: CASSFVTLSTGELFF

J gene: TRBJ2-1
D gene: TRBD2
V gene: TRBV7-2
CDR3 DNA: TGTGCCAGCAGCTTAGAGGGACTAGGACACAATGAGCAGTTCTTC
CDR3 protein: CASSLEGLGHNEQFF

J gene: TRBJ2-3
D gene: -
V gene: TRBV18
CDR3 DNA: TGTGCCAGCTCACTATACACAGATACGCAGTATTTT
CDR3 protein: CASSLYTDTQYF

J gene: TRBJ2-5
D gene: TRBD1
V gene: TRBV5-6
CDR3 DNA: TGTGCCAGCAGCTGGGACAGGCACGGAGAGCAGTACTTC
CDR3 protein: CASSWDRHGEQYF

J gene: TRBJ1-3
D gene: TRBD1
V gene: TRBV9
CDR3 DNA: TGTGCCAGCAGCGTAGATTTACAGGGGGTAGTAAACACCATATATTTT
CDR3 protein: CASSVDLQGVVNTIYF

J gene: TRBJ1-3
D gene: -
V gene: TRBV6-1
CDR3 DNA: TGTGCCAGCACCTACTCTGGAAACACCATATATTTT
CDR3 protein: CASTYSGNTIYF

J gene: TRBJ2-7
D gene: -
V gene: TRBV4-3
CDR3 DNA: TGCGCCAGCAGCCCCACCCCGACTAGTTCCTACGAGCAGTACTTC
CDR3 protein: CASSPTPTSSYEQYF

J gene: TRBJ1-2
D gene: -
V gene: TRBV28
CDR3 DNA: TGTGCCAGCAGTTTATCCCAGTGGCAGGGTAACTATGGCTACACCTTC
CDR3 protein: CASSLSQWQGNYGYTF

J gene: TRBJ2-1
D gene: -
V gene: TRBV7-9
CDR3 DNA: TGTGCCAGCAGACCAGGGGTAGTGAATGAGCAGTTCTTC
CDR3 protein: CASRPGVVNEQFF

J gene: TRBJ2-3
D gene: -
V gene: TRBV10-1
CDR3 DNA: TGCGCCAGCAGTGATAGGCAGGGGAGAAGCACAGATACGCAGTATTTT
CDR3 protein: CASSDRQGRSTDTQYF

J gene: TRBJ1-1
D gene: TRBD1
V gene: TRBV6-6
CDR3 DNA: TGTGCCAGCAGCCCCCAACAGGGGACTTTCTTT
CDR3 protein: CASSPQQGTFF

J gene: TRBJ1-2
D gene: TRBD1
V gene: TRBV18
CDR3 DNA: TGTGCCAGCTCACCCCTATCCAGGGGGCCCGGCTACACCTTC
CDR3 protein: CASSPLSRGPGYTF

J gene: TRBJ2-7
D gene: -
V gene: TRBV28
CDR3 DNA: TGTGCCAGCAGTCTGACAGGTTCCTACGAGCAGTACTTC
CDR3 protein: CASSLTGSYEQYF

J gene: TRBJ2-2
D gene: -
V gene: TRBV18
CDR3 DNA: TGTGCCAGCTCACCAGAGCCGCGGGGAACGAACACCGGGGAGCTGTTTTTT
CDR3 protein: CASSPEPRGTNTGELFF

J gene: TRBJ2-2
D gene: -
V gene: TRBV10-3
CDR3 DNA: TGTGCCATCAAGAAACTAATTGGGGGGGGCGCGAACACCGGGGAGCTGTTTTTT
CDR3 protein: CAIKKLIGGGANTGELFF

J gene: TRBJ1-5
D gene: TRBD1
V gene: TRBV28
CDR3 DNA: TGTGCCAGCAGTTTAATTGGGACAGGCAATCAGCCCCAGCATTTT
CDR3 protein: CASSLIGTGNQPQHF

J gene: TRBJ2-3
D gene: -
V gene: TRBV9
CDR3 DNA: TGTGCCAGCAGCGTGTCAGGGGGGAAAGGTAGCACAGATACGCAGTATTTT
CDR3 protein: CASSVSGGKGSTDTQYF

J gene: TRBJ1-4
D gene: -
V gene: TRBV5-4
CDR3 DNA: TGTGCCAGCAGCTTGGGGGGGAGGGGAGAACTGTTTTTT
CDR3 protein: CASSLGGRGELFF

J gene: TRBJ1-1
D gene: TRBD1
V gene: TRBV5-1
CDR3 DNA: TGCGCCAGCAGCTCGGGACAGGGAGACACTGAAGCTTTCTTT
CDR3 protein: CASSSGQGDTEAFF

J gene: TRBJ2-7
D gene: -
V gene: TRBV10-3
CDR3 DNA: TGTGCCATCAGTGTGAACGGGTACGAGCAGTACTTC
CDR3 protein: CAISVNGYEQYF

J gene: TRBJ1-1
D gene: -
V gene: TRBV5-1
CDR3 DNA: TGCGCCAGCAGCCTCCCCGGGGGGCTGCAAACTGAAGCTTTCTTT
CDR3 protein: CASSLPGGLQTEAFF

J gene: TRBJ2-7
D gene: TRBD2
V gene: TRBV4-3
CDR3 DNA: TGCGCCAGCAGCCAAGAATGGACTAGCGGCACCTACGAGCAGTACTTC
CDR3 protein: CASSQEWTSGTYEQYF

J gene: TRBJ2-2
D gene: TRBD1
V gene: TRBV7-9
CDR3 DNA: TGTGCCAGCAGCCCCGGGACAGGAGAGACCGGGGAGCTGTTTTTT
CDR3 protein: CASSPGTGETGELFF

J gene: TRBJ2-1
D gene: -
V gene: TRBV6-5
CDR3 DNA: TGTGCCAGCAGTAAACAGGGTGGCAATGAGCAGTTCTTC
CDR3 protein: CASSKQGGNEQFF

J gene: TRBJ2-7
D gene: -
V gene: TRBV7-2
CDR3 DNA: TGTGCCAGCAGCCCAGATAGGAGTTTGGGTCGGGAGCAGTACTTC
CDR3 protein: CASSPDRSLGREQYF

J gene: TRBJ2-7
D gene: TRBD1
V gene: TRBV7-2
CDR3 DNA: TGTGCCAGCAGCTTAGCCGCCCCCGGACAGGGCTTCCTCTCCTACGAGCAGTACTTC
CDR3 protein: CASSLAAPGQGFLSYEQYF

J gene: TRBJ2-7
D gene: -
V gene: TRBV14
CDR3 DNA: TGTGCCAGCAGTCGACAGGTCTGGTACGAGCAGTACTTC
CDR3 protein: CASSRQVWYEQYF

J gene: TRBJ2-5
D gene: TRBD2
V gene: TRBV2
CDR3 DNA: TGTGCCAGCAGTGAAGTATTAGGACTAGCGGGAGTAGGTGAGACCCAGTACTTC
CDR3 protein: CASSEVLGLAGVGETQYF

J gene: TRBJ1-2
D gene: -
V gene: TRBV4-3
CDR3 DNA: TGCGCCAGCAGCCAAGATTGGGGGGTCGAGGAGGACTATGGCTACACCTTC
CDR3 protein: CASSQDWGVEEDYGYTF

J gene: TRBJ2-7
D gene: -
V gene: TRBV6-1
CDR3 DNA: TGTGCCAGCAGTGGAGCCTCGGTAGTAAGCTACGAGCAGTACTTC
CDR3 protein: CASSGASVVSYEQYF